This T cell receptor beta chain emerged from a study of OX40 agonist ivuxolimab in advanced cancers. General study points: Some nonresponders likewise displayed low normalized T-cell clonal expansion.

The assay was immunoSEQ multiplex PCR, and TCRdb's table has in-frame clones only and misses some. The sample lists 65,000 to 95,000 clones; roughly 92% were seen once. This CDR3 has 15 amino acids. With V trimmed by 4 bases and J by 5 bases, 9 bases remained unmatched. Germline V gene sequence: CDR1 SGHRS, CDR2 YFSETQ. Remarks on this clone: The antigen is undetermined.

The sequences come from CD4+ or CD8+ T cells sorted from blood, collected in a trial of the OX40 agonist ivuxolimab. The clonotype comes from an adult with an advanced solid tumor such as melanoma, head and neck, liver or kidney cancer. This chain uses TRBV5-1 with TRBJ2-3; TRBD2 matches at 8 bases. The CDR3 bases are TGCGCCAGCAGCCGCGGGAGGCCGGGGGGAGATACGCAGTATTTT. This translates into CASSRGRPGGDTQYF.